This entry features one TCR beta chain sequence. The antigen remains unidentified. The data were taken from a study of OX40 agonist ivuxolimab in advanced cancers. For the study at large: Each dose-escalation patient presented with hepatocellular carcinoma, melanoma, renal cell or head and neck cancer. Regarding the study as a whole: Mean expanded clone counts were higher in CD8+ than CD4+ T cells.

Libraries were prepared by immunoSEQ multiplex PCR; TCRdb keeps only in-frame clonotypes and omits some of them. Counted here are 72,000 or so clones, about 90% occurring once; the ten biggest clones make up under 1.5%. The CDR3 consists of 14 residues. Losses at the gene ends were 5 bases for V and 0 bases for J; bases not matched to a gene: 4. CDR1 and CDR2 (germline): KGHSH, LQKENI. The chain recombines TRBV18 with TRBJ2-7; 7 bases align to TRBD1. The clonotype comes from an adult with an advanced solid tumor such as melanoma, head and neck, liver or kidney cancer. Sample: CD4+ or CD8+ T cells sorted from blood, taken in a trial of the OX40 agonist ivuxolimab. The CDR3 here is CASSMTGSSYEQYF. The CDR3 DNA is TGTGCCAGCTCAATGACAGGGAGCTCCTACGAGCAGTACTTC.